This is a list of T cell receptor beta chains from one sample in a study of shared clonotypes between healthy human individuals. The data were produced by immunoSEQ multiplex PCR, yet TCRdb's version contains in-frame clones alone and is incomplete. The table lists some 2.4 million clones, 93% of them singletons. The sample taken for sequencing was naive CD4+ T cells from PBMCs. Receptors were obtained from a man between 18 and 35 years old in good health. Some clones in this sample may be carry-over from other donors' samples. Each CDR3 is given with its conserved first and last residue. D genes are given only for firm matches. Expanded clones get a size class; other rows say once, few or many, or leave the size out.

j_gene: TRBJ2-1; v_gene: TRBV5-1; abundance: -; d_gene: TRBD2; CDR3aa: CASSLSTTSGRDNEQFF; CDR3nt: TGCGCCAGCAGCTTGTCCACGACTAGCGGGAGGGACAATGAGCAGTTCTTC
j_gene: TRBJ2-7; v_gene: TRBV7-2; abundance: -; d_gene: TRBD2; CDR3aa: CASSLTSGRAYEQYF; CDR3nt: TGTGCCAGCAGCCTTACTAGCGGGAGGGCCTACGAGCAGTACTTC
j_gene: TRBJ2-1; v_gene: TRBV29-1; abundance: -; d_gene: -; CDR3aa: CSVEDFRSWNEQFF; CDR3nt: TGCAGCGTTGAAGACTTCCGGAGCTGGAATGAGCAGTTCTTC
j_gene: TRBJ2-2; v_gene: TRBV10-3; abundance: -; d_gene: -; CDR3aa: CAISAADYNTGELFF; CDR3nt: TGTGCCATCAGTGCAGCAGACTATAACACCGGGGAGCTGTTTTTT
j_gene: TRBJ1-5; v_gene: TRBV18; abundance: few; d_gene: -; CDR3aa: CASSPSTRTSRSQPQHF; CDR3nt: TGTGCCAGCTCACCTTCCACTAGGACATCTAGGAGTCAGCCCCAGCATTTT
j_gene: TRBJ2-3; v_gene: TRBV19; abundance: -; d_gene: -; CDR3aa: CASSIATVTDTQYF; CDR3nt: TGTGCCAGTAGTATAGCGACAGTCACAGATACGCAGTATTTT
j_gene: TRBJ2-2; v_gene: TRBV18; abundance: once; d_gene: -; CDR3aa: CASSPPGLNTGELFF; CDR3nt: TGTGCCAGCTCACCACCTGGGCTAAACACCGGGGAGCTGTTTTTT
j_gene: TRBJ1-1; v_gene: TRBV30; abundance: -; d_gene: -; CDR3aa: CAWAQTGNTEAFF; CDR3nt: TGTGCCTGGGCCCAGACAGGGAACACTGAAGCTTTCTTT
j_gene: TRBJ1-2; v_gene: TRBV6-1; abundance: -; d_gene: -; CDR3aa: CASSDRIGYGYTF; CDR3nt: TGTGCCAGCAGTGACCGAATTGGGTATGGCTACACCTTC
j_gene: TRBJ2-2; v_gene: TRBV25-1; abundance: -; d_gene: TRBD1; CDR3aa: CASRGRGTTGELFF; CDR3nt: TGTGCCAGCAGGGGCAGGGGGACAACCGGGGAGCTGTTTTTT